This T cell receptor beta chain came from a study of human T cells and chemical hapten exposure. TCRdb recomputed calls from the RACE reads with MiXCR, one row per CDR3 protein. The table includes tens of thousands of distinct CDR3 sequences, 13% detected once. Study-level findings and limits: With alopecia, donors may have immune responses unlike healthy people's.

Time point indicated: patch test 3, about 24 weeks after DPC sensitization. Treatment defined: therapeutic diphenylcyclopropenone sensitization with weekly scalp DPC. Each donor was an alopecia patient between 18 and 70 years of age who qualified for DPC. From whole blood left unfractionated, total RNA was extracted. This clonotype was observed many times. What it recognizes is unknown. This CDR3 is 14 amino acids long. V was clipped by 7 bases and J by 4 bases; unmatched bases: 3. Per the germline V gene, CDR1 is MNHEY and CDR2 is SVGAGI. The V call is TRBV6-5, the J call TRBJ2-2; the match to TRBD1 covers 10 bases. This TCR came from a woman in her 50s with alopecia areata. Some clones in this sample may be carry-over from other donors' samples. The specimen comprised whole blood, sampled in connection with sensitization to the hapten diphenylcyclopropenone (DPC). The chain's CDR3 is CASTRTGGTGELFF. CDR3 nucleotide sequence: TGTGCCAGCACCCGGACAGGGGGCACCGGGGAGCTGTTTTTT.